These 28 T cell receptor beta chains were all obtained from the same sample, sequenced in a study of CD8 T cells in ankylosing spondylitis. MiXCR, applied by TCRdb to the 5' RACE reads, yields one record per CDR3 protein. In the table there are approximately 440,000 distinct CDR3 sequences, 15% to 20% of which are singletons. Overall study findings and caveats: Roughly 8 highly homologous variants made up a TCR beta motif that seemed to typify ankylosing spondylitis blood.

Their antigens remain unidentified. Specimen: blood, either unsorted or a sorted T cell fraction (not recorded which). These receptors were obtained from a male donor with ankylosing spondylitis.

The sample holds a few counts of this clonotype. The rearrangement uses TRBV7-2 and TRBJ2-3; 7 nucleotides match TRBD1. The germline V gene has CDR1 SGHTA and CDR2 FQGNSA. Losses at the gene ends were 6 bases for V and 2 bases for J; bases not matched to a gene: 8. The CDR3 extends over 15 amino acids. Here the CDR3 DNA reads TGTGCCAGCAGACTTAGGGGGCGAAACACAGATACGCAGTATTTT. Protein sequence: CASRLRGRNTDTQYF.

The genes are TRBV10-2 and TRBJ2-5; 9 bases are shared with TRBD2. Germline CDR1 and CDR2: WSHSY and SAAADI. This CDR3 has 15 residues. Germline trimming cut 7 bases from V and 5 bases from J; bases unmatched to any gene: 11. The DNA for the CDR3 is TGCGCCAGCAAGTACACAGGGGCGGGAGGGGAGACCCAGTACTTC. Translation: CASKYTGAGGETQYF.

This clonotype was detected many times. This rearrangement joins TRBV18 to TRBJ2-1; the D is unclear. CDR3 size: 14 residues. Trimming took 0 bases from V and 6 from J, leaving 9 bases between them. The V gene's germline CDR1 is KGHSH and CDR2 LQKENI. The CDR3 protein is CASSPPPFGNEQFF. The DNA of the CDR3 is TGTGCCAGCTCACCACCCCCTTTCGGCAATGAGCAGTTCTTC.

This clonotype occurred a few times. V usage is TRBV5-1 and J usage is TRBJ2-1, with 10 nucleotides matching TRBD1. After removal of 4 bases from V and 6 bases from J, the junction contained 7 bases not matched to a gene. The germline V gene encodes CDR1 SGHRS and CDR2 YFSETQ. The CDR3 extends over 15 amino acids. In nucleotides, the CDR3 is TGCGCCAGCAGCCCCAGGACAGGGGGTGTCAATGAGCAGTTCTTC. Residues: CASSPRTGGVNEQFF.

The rearrangement uses TRBV5-1 and TRBJ2-7, with 8 nucleotides matching TRBD2. The CDR3 is 14 residues long. CDR1 is SGHRS and CDR2 is YFSETQ in the germline V gene. The trim removed 4 bases at V and 5 bases at J, leaving 8 bases unmatched. CDR3 protein: CASSPRGGLDEQYF. For the CDR3, the DNA is TGCGCCAGCAGCCCCCGCGGGGGGCTTGACGAGCAGTACTTC.

This clonotype was seen more than once but under ten times. The genes are TRBV20-1 and TRBJ2-1, with D possibly being TRBD1 or TRBD2 (6 bases each). CDR1 and CDR2 from the germline V gene are DFQATT and SNEGSKA (reference sequence). Trimming cost V 6 bases and J 1 base, with 13 bases left between them. The CDR3 length is 14 residues. CDR3 nucleotides: TGCAGTGCCAGGGGACTTCAATCCTACAATGAGCAGTTCTTC. Its translation is CSARGLQSYNEQFF.

This clonotype has just a few counts. This sequence joins TRBV6-1 and TRBJ2-2; 8 bases fit TRBD1. CDR3 length: 14 amino acids. With V trimmed by 9 bases and J by 4 bases, 7 bases remained unmatched. Germline lookup yields CDR1 MNHNS and CDR2 SASEGT. CDR3 in amino acids: CASYGQGSTGELFF. In DNA, the CDR3 is TGTGCCAGTTATGGACAGGGCTCCACCGGGGAGCTGTTTTTT.

This clonotype has a handful of counts. The J gene is TRBJ1-2, the V gene TRBV5-1; D is ambiguous. The CDR3 loop spans 18 amino acids. The V gene's germline CDR1 is SGHRS and CDR2 YFSETQ. Trimming pared 0 bases from V and 0 bases from J, leaving 18 bases between. CDR3 residues: CASSLAAVQELSNYGYTF. Here the CDR3 DNA reads TGCGCCAGCAGCTTGGCTGCGGTTCAGGAACTTTCTAACTATGGCTACACCTTC.

The rearrangement links TRBV6-2 or TRBV6-3 to TRBJ1-5; 9 bases line up with TRBD1. Germline V CDR1 and CDR2: MNHEY, SVGEGT. This CDR3 is built from 15 residues. V shed 5 bases, J shed 7 bases, and the junction held 9 bases outside the gene matches. The CDR3 sequence is CASSPRGQGEQPQHF. The CDR3 DNA is TGTGCCAGCAGTCCTAGGGGACAGGGCGAGCAGCCCCAGCATTTT.

This clonotype was observed a few times. The chain's CDR3 is CASSAQLVKGLTDTQYF. CDR3 nucleotide sequence: TGTGCCAGCAGCGCCCAACTAGTTAAGGGGCTCACAGATACGCAGTATTTT. V and J are TRBV28 and TRBJ2-3, with D possibly being TRBD1 or TRBD2 (5 bases each). CDR3 length equals 17 residues. The germline V gene has CDR1 MDHEN and CDR2 SYDVKM. The germline V and J ends were trimmed by 6 bases and 2 bases, with 21 bases remaining between them. The variable domain in full, with the rest retrieved from reference TRBV28 and TRBJ2-3, is DVKVTQSSRYLVKRTGEKVFLECVQDMDHENMFWYRQDPGLGLRLIYFSYDVKMKEKGDIPEGYSVSREKKERFSLILESASTNQTSMYLCASSAQLVKGLTDTQYFGPGTRLTVL.

In its sample, this clonotype was seen many times. The CDR3 sequence is CSVQPNPNTGELFF. For the CDR3, the DNA is TGCAGCGTTCAGCCGAACCCCAACACCGGGGAGCTGTTTTTT. This sequence joins TRBV29-1 and TRBJ2-2; D is undetermined. V was cut by 5 bases and J by 2 bases, with 12 bases left in between. Germline V gene lookup returns CDR1 SQVTM and CDR2 ANQGSEA. There are 14 residues in the CDR3.

This clonotype was counted only a few times. V gene TRBV3-1 combines with J gene TRBJ1-5; no clear D gene. The CDR3 consists of 12 residues. Between the trimmed V and J ends, which lost 3 bases and 3 bases, there was a span of 3 bases. Germline-derived CDR1 and CDR2 are LGHDT and YNNKEL (reference sequence). In nucleotides, the CDR3 is TGTGCCAGCAGCCAGAACAATCAGCCCCAGCATTTT. Its protein product is CASSQNNQPQHF.

This clonotype has only one observation. The CDR3 sequence: CASSPSPGGVETQYF. The CDR3 coding sequence is TGTGCCAGCTCACCATCCCCAGGGGGCGTTGAGACCCAGTACTTC. The chain is built from TRBV18 and TRBJ2-5; TRBD1 matches 8 bases. Germline CDR1 and CDR2: KGHSH and LQKENI. The J segment lost 5 bases and the V segment lost 2 bases, leaving 7 bases of the junction unmatched. This CDR3 has 15 residues.

This clonotype appeared a few times. The chain joins TRBV7-2 to TRBJ2-7; 8 bases are shared with TRBD2. The CDR3 has 14 amino acids. The germline CDR1 and CDR2 sequences are SGHTA and FQGNSA. Trimming at V came to 6 bases and at J to 7 bases, leaving 11 bases not matched to a gene. CDR3 sequence reads: CASRIQAGVPEQYF. In DNA, the CDR3 is TGTGCCAGCAGAATCCAAGCGGGAGTTCCGGAGCAGTACTTC. The variable domain in full, with the rest retrieved from reference TRBV7-2 and TRBJ2-7, is GAGVSQSPSNKVTEKGKDVELRCDPISGHTALYWYRQSLGQGLEFLIYFQGNSAPDKSGLPSDRFSAERTGGSVSTLTIQRTQQEDSAVYLCASRIQAGVPEQYFGPGTRLTVT.

The V call is TRBV20-1, the J call TRBJ1-2; 9 positions agree with TRBD1. The trim removed 5 bases at V and 4 bases at J, leaving 11 bases unmatched. The CDR3 is 15 amino acids. Germline CDR1 is DFQATT and CDR2 is SNEGSKA (reference sequence). DNA of the CDR3: TGCAGTGCTGACGACCCCGGGACAGGGACCTATGGCTACACCTTC. Protein sequence: CSADDPGTGTYGYTF.

In this sample, this clonotype turned up many times. V and J are TRBV12-3 or TRBV12-4 and TRBJ1-1, with D unresolved. The CDR3 has 15 amino acids. V gave up 3 bases and J gave up 0 bases, with 11 bases separating them. The CDR3 bases are TGTGCCAGCAGTTTCGGAGCCCACATGAACACTGAAGCTTTCTTT. It yields the protein CASSFGAHMNTEAFF.

This clonotype was seen ten or more times. CDR3 DNA: TGCAGTGCTAGAGGGGACAGATGGGAGACTGAAGCTTTCTTT. Protein sequence: CSARGDRWETEAFF. The V and J genes are TRBV20-1 and TRBJ1-1; 7 positions agree with TRBD1. This CDR3 is built from 14 residues. V lost 1 base to trimming and J lost 5 bases; unmatched junction nucleotides: 7. CDR1 and CDR2 (germline): DFQATT, SNEGSKA (reference sequence).

The rearrangement joins TRBV10-3 to TRBJ1-2, with 7 nucleotides matching TRBD1. Germline values: CDR1 ENHRY, CDR2 SYGVKD. The J segment lost 8 bases and the V segment lost 6 bases, leaving 9 bases of the junction unmatched. CDR3 length: 13 residues. CDR3 region: CAIRGQSTGGYTF. CDR3 DNA: TGTGCCATCAGGGGACAGTCCACAGGAGGCTACACCTTC.

The CDR3 sequence is CASSSREGRAGELFF. In DNA form, the CDR3 reads TGTGCCAGCAGCTCCCGGGAGGGCCGCGCCGGGGAGCTGTTTTTT. The J gene is TRBJ2-2, the V gene TRBV11-2, with 8 bases that match TRBD2. Germline-derived CDR1 and CDR2 are SGHAT and FQNNGV. This CDR3 spans 15 amino acids. With 4 bases clipped from V and 6 bases from J, the junction kept 7 bases outside the gene matches.

This clonotype was detected many times. The chain is built from TRBV5-1 and TRBJ1-5; 11 bases match TRBD1. CDR1 and CDR2 (germline): SGHRS, YFSETQ. The CDR3 is 16 amino acids. With 5 bases clipped from V and 4 bases from J, the junction kept 8 bases outside the gene matches. CDR3: CASRRDRGLSNQPQHF. The CDR3, as DNA: TGCGCCAGCAGGAGGGACAGGGGGTTGAGTAATCAGCCCCAGCATTTT.

This clonotype has just a few counts. The V call is TRBV6-1, the J call TRBJ2-1, with TRBD2 matching 10 bases. This CDR3 is built from 14 residues. CDR1 and CDR2 from the germline V gene are MNHNS and SASEGT. The V and J ends lost 6 bases and 7 bases, in that order; junction bases with no gene match: 6. The CDR3 coding sequence is TGTGCCAGCAGCCCTAGCGGGAGACGAAATGAGCAGTTCTTC. As protein: CASSPSGRRNEQFF.

This chain joins TRBV12-3 or TRBV12-4 and TRBJ1-1; D is perhaps TRBD1 (5 bases). The CDR3 is made up of 15 amino acids. V lost 4 bases and J lost 1, with 13 bases in between. The CDR3 here is CASSYTGTRNTEAFF. The CDR3 nucleotides read TGTGCCAGCAGTTACACCGGGACCCGGAACACTGAAGCTTTCTTT.

V and J are TRBV7-2 and TRBJ1-2; no firm D call. Trimming removed 4 bases at V and 4 bases at J, with 19 bases between. The CDR3 is 16 amino acids. Germline CDR1 is SGHTA and CDR2 is FQGNSA. CDR3 nucleotide sequence: TGTGCCAGCAGCTCACAAAGTGGATTGGGATCCTATGGCTACACCTTC. Protein sequence: CASSSQSGLGSYGYTF.

The chain carries TRBV3-1 and TRBJ1-4; D not certain. The CDR3 is 14 amino acids. Looked up from germline, CDR1 is LGHDT and CDR2 is YNNKEL (reference sequence). Trimming cost V 2 bases and J 4 bases, with 8 bases left between them. In DNA, the CDR3 is TGTGCCAGCAGCCAATTTCGAAGTAATGAAAAACTGTTTTTT. Encoded protein: CASSQFRSNEKLFF.

The chain joins TRBV18 to TRBJ1-4; possibly TRBD1 for D (6 bases). The CDR3 length is 14 residues. Germline assignment: CDR1 KGHSH and CDR2 LQKENI. Between the trimmed V and J ends, which lost 0 bases and 10 bases, there was a span of 12 bases. The CDR3 DNA is TGTGCCAGCTCACCACCGGCAGGGGCCGGAAAACTGTTTTTT. Its protein product is CASSPPAGAGKLFF.

The rearrangement joins TRBV28 to TRBJ1-5; no definite D call. Trimming shortened V by 3 bases and J by 8 bases, and 14 bases separated the two germline ends. The germline gives CDR1 MDHEN, CDR2 SYDVKM. The CDR3 loop spans 14 amino acids. The DNA for the CDR3 is TGTGCCAGCAGTTTGCCCGGATCGGCGAAGCCCCAGCATTTT. Translating gives CASSLPGSAKPQHF.

The rearrangement links TRBV3-1 to TRBJ1-1; TRBD1 matches 11 bases. Germline loops: CDR1 LGHDT, CDR2 YNNKEL (reference sequence). The CDR3 is 16 amino acids. The junction had 5 bases not matched to a gene; V was cut back by 2 bases and J by 3 bases. The CDR3 coding sequence is TGTGCCAGCAGCCAACCGGGACAGGGGGAGGACACTGAAGCTTTCTTT. Translation: CASSQPGQGEDTEAFF.

This chain connects TRBV12-3 or TRBV12-4 to TRBJ2-4; 10 nucleotides match TRBD2. The better agreement between TRBJ2-5 and the DNA end casts doubt on the J call. The CDR3 runs to 12 residues. For the CDR3, the DNA is TGTGCCAGCAGGCGACTAGCGGGGACCCAGTACTTC. Its protein product is CASRRLAGTQYF.